This T cell receptor (beta chain) was found in a study of blood T cell repertoires in COVID-19. Study as a whole: Donors in the United States, Italy and Spain gave samples during acute or convalescent COVID-19.

The table lists this clone with a count of one. In the original workflow: Amplifying reference gene primers gave estimates of nucleated cell counts. TCRdb's copy holds only in-frame clones and misses some; the assay was immunoSEQ multiplex PCR. V and J calls and clone size are given by that table; D and trimming were obtained from the DNA. The table lists a few hundred thousand clones, about nine tenths of them singletons. The source is a woman aged 30 to 39 with COVID-19, enrolled during active disease. Material for sequencing was peripheral blood.

CDR3 bases: TGTGCCATCAGTAGTGGGGCCTCAAAGGGCACTGAAGCTTTCTTT. Translation: CAISSGASKGTEAFF. The rearrangement links TRBV10-3 to TRBJ1-1, with D perhaps TRBD1 (5 bases). The length of the CDR3 is 15 residues. Germline loops: CDR1 ENHRY, CDR2 SYGVKD. V shed 5 bases and J shed 4 bases, with 17 bases lying between them.